This TCR beta chain was captured in a study of cytomegalovirus exposure and HLA in healthy donors. The PCR ran on 60 Vbeta and 13 Jbeta primers. Libraries were prepared by immunoSEQ multiplex PCR; TCRdb keeps only in-frame clonotypes and omits some of them. This sample has almost 95,000 clones, with roughly three fifths found just once. Per the germline V gene, CDR1 is SGHRS and CDR2 is YFSETQ. The CDR3 contains 13 residues. The V gene lost 4 bases and the J gene lost 7 bases, with 14 bases spanning the gap. Material: PBMCs. This TCR was recovered from a man aged 25-40 years in good health and CMV-seronegative. The chain links TRBV5-1 to TRBJ1-2; maybe TRBD1 (6 bases). The DNA of the CDR3 is TGCGCCAGCAGCCAGGGTGGGGGCGGTGGCTACACCTTC. Translation: CASSQGGGGGYTF.